The entry below gives a single T cell receptor beta chain sequence along with its context. The sample originates from a study of blood T cell repertoires in COVID-19. Background on the study: Donors in the United States, Italy and Spain gave samples during acute or convalescent COVID-19. T cells, B-cell-depleted T cells, or PBMCs provided the cDNA or gDNA that served as material.

CDR3 length: 17 amino acids. Germline lookup yields CDR1 SGHDN and CDR2 FVKESK. Trimming left V 0 bases short and J 9 bases short, with 21 bases between. Clones were sequenced by immunoSEQ multiplex PCR, and TCRdb holds only the in-frame ones, with some missing. The table lists about 67,000 clones, 75% to 90% of them singletons. The source of this sequence is a man between 45 and 60 years old with active COVID-19. The rearrangement joins TRBV14 to TRBJ2-1; weak D call: TRBD2 (6 bases). Sequencing was carried out using peripheral blood. CDR3 coding DNA: TGTGCCAGCAGCCAAGATTATTGGGGAGGACGTATAAGTGAGCAGTTCTTC. It yields the protein CASSQDYWGGRISEQFF. The full variable domain, in which reference TRBV14 and TRBJ2-1 provide the parts outside the CDR3, is EAGVTQFPSHSVIEKGQTVTLRCDPISGHDNLYWYRRVMGKEIKFLLHFVKESKQDESGMPNNRFLAERTGGTYSTLKVQPAELEDSGVYFCASSQDYWGGRISEQFFGPGTRLTVL.